This note documents a single TCR beta chain sequence. Antigen: not known. Unmatched junction bases numbered 10, after V lost 3 bases and J lost 2 bases. The CDR3 consists of 16 residues. CDR1 is SGHRS, CDR2 YFSETQ, per germline. The data originate from a study of CD8 T cells in ankylosing spondylitis. Study observations and caveats: Clones linked with disease were CD8+ and fairly uncommon in the peripheral blood. Eight highly homologous variants formed a TCR beta motif that appeared characteristic of ankylosing spondylitis blood. Within matched ankylosing spondylitis synovial fluid, disease-linked clones were reportedly significantly enriched.

Generation of TCR beta libraries employed quantitative 5'-RACE incorporating molecular barcodes. TCRdb reprocessed the 5' RACE reads with MiXCR, giving one entry per CDR3 protein. The sample holds 250,000 to 350,000 distinct CDR3 sequences, roughly 8% seen once. This TCR was recovered from a male donor with ankylosing spondylitis. The chain has TRBV5-1 and TRBJ2-5; 7 bases line up with TRBD2. The sequenced sample consisted of blood, either unsorted or a sorted T cell fraction (not recorded which). CDR3 sequence: CASSYLWEGRQETQYF. The CDR3 nucleotides are TGCGCCAGCAGCTATCTGTGGGAGGGCCGACAAGAGACCCAGTACTTC.